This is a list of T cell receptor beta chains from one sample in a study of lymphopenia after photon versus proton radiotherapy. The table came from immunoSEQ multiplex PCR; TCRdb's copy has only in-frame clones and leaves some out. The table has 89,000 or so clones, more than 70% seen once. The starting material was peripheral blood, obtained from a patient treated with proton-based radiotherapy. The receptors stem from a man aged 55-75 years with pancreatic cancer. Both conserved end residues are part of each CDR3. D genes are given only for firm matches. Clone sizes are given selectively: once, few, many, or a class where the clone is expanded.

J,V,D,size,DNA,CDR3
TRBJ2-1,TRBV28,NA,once,TGTGGGGTGGGGCTAGCGAGTGAGCAGTTCTTC,CGVGLASEQFF
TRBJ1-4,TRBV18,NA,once,TGTGCCAGCTCGCCCAGGGATGCAACTAATGAAAAACTGTTTTTT,CASSPRDATNEKLFF
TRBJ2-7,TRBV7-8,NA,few,TGTGCCAGCAGCTTAAGGGCGGACTACTCCTACGAGCAGTACTTC,CASSLRADYSYEQYF
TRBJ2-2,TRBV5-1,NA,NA,TGCGCCAGCAGCCCGGGACTTACCGGGGAGCTGTTTTTT,CASSPGLTGELFF
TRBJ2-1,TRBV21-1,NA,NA,TGTGCCAGCAGCAGACCGACTAGCGGGGTCAATGAGCAGTTCTTC,CASSRPTSGVNEQFF
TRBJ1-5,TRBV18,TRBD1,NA,TGTGCCAGCTCACCCAGTGGACAGGGGAGCAATCAGCCCCAGCATTTT,CASSPSGQGSNQPQHF
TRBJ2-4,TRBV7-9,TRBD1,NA,TGTGCCAGCAGCCCGCCACAGACAGGGAGTTGGAACATTCAGTACTTC,CASSPPQTGSWNIQYF
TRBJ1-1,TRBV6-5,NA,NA,TGTGCCAGCAGCTTCTTAGGGCCGGCTGACACTGAAGCTTTCTTT,CASSFLGPADTEAFF
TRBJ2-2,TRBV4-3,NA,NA,TGCGCCAGCAGCCAGCTACAGGGAACCGGGGAGCTGTTTTTT,CASSQLQGTGELFF
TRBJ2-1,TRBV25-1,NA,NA,TGTGCCAGCAGTGAGGGGGCTTTGTCCTACAATGAGCAGTTCTTC,CASSEGALSYNEQFF
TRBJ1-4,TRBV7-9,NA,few,TGTGCCAGCAGCATCTTTACCTCAACTAATGAAAAACTGTTTTTT,CASSIFTSTNEKLFF
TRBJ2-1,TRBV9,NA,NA,TGTGCCAGCAGCGTAGCTCCCACGGTGCATGAGCAGTTCTTC,CASSVAPTVHEQFF
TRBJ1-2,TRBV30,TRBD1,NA,TGTGCCTGGAGTGAGGGGGCGAATCGTGGCTACACCTTC,CAWSEGANRGYTF
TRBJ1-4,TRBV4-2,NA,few,TGTGCCAGCAGCCAGGCCTTGGGGACGGAGAATGAAAAACTGTTTTTT,CASSQALGTENEKLFF
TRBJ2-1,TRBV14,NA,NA,TGTGCCAGCAGCCAAGATCTAAGGGGCCAAGGATTCGAGCAGTTCTTC,CASSQDLRGQGFEQFF
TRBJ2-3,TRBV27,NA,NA,TGTGCCAGCAGTTTATCGAAAACGGATTCTGGCACAGATACGCAGTATTTT,CASSLSKTDSGTDTQYF